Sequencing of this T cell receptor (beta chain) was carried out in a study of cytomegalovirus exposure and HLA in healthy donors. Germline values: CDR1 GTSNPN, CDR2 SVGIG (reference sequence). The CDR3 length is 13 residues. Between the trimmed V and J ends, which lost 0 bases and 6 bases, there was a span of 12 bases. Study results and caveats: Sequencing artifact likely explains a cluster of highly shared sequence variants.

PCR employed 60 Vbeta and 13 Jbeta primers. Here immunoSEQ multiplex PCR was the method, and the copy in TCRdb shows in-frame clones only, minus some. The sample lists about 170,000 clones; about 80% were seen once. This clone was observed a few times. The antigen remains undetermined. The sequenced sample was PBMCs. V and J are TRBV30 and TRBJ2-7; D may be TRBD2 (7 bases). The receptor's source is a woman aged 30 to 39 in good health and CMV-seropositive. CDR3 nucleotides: TGTGCCTGGAGTGTGGCAGGGGAGGGCGAGCAGTACTTC. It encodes CAWSVAGEGEQYF. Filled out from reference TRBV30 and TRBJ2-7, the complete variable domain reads SQTIHQWPATLVQPVGSPLSLECTVEGTSNPNLYWYRQAAGRGLQLLFYSVGIGQISSEVPQNLSASRPQDRQFILSSKKLLLSDSGFYLCAWSVAGEGEQYFGPGTRLTVT.